One and the same sample provided the 21 T cell receptor beta chains below, sequenced in a study of control samples from healthy donors and cancer patients. Clones were sequenced by immunoSEQ multiplex PCR, and TCRdb holds only the in-frame ones, with some missing. Of 400,000 to 450,000 clones in the sample, 80% to 95% were seen once. The specimen was PBMCs. Source of these receptors: a man aged 35 to 55 with head and neck cancer.

J is TRBJ2-3 and V is TRBV14; a weak D match, TRBD2 (6 bases). Trimming stripped 9 bases from V and 1 base from J, with 17 bases between. The CDR3 contains 15 residues. Germline-derived CDR1 and CDR2 are SGHDN and FVKESK. In DNA, the CDR3 is TGTGCCAGTTCCGCTCATACGGGGGGCACAGATACGCAGTATTTT. It yields the protein CASSAHTGGTDTQYF.

This clone came up once. V usage is TRBV3-1 (or the pseudogene TRBV3-2) and J usage is TRBJ2-1; 9 bases are shared with TRBD2. The CDR3 sequence is 20 residues long. With V trimmed by 4 bases and J by 4 bases, 20 bases remained unmatched. Germline CDR1 is LGHDT and CDR2 is YNNKEL (reference sequence). The CDR3 reads CASSRMALGTSTTRYNEQFF. CDR3 DNA sequence: TGTGCCAGCAGCCGGATGGCCCTGGGGACTAGCACGACCCGATACAATGAGCAGTTCTTC.

The chain carries TRBV2 and TRBJ1-2, with D uncertain. Germline loops: CDR1 SNHLY, CDR2 FYNNEI. The CDR3 sequence is 11 residues long. V was trimmed by 7 bases and J by 5 bases, leaving 8 bases between them. CDR3 residues: CASMWQYGYTF. CDR3 DNA: TGTGCCAGCATGTGGCAGTATGGCTACACCTTC. The full variable domain, its missing parts supplied by reference TRBV2 and TRBJ1-2, is EPEVTQTPSHQVTQMGQEVILRCVPISNHLYFYWYRQILGQKVEFLVSFYNNEISEKSEIFDDQFSVERPDGSNFTLKIRSTKLEDSAMYFCASMWQYGYTFGSGTRLTVV.

The chain carries TRBV5-6 and TRBJ2-2, with no clear D. This CDR3 has 16 amino acids. Germline V gene lookup returns CDR1 SGHDT and CDR2 YYEEEE. The V end was cut by 1 base, the J end by 0 bases, with 10 bases between. CDR3 in amino acids: CASSLWLGSNTGELFF. CDR3 sequence (DNA): TGTGCCAGCAGCTTGTGGCTGGGATCGAACACCGGGGAGCTGTTTTTT.

As to this clone: Other DNA sequences in the sample encode the same CDR3. The chain is built from TRBV9 and TRBJ2-7; D is uncertain. The CDR3 is 13 amino acids. Germline CDR1 is SGDLS and CDR2 is YYNGEE. With 0 bases removed from V and 4 bases from J, the gap between germline ends came to 8 bases. CDR3 sequence reads: CASSVEAGYEQYF. The CDR3 DNA sequence: TGTGCCAGCAGCGTAGAGGCAGGTTACGAGCAGTACTTC.

V gene TRBV12-3 or TRBV12-4 combines with J gene TRBJ2-2; D gene uncertain. V was clipped by 2 bases and J by 5 bases, with 6 bases between them. The CDR3 runs to 13 residues. The CDR3 reads CASSLQSTGELFF. The CDR3 bases are TGTGCCAGCAGTTTACAGTCGACCGGGGAGCTGTTTTTT.

The chain is built from TRBV13 and TRBJ2-1; no reliable D call. The CDR3 sequence is 16 residues long. The germline V and J ends were trimmed by 0 bases and 5 bases, with 14 bases remaining between them. The germline V gene has CDR1 PRHDT and CDR2 FYEKMQ (reference sequence). CDR3: CASSLGSSRRNNEQFF. As DNA, the CDR3 is TGTGCCAGCAGCTTAGGCAGTAGCCGCCGGAACAATGAGCAGTTCTTC.

The chain has TRBV3-1 (or the pseudogene TRBV3-2) and TRBJ2-5; TRBD1 is a possible D gene (5 bases). V was pared by 1 base and J by 2 bases, with 11 bases between. The CDR3 loop spans 15 amino acids. The germline V gene encodes CDR1 LGHDT and CDR2 YNNKEL (reference sequence). The CDR3 DNA reads TGTGCCAGCAGCCAAGCCTTACAGGTACAAGAGACCCAGTACTTC. Protein sequence: CASSQALQVQETQYF.

The J gene is TRBJ2-7, the V gene TRBV6-5, with D tentatively TRBD1 or TRBD2 (5 bases each). V lost 4 bases and J 2 bases, leaving 18 bases between the germline ends. The CDR3 consists of 16 residues. Germline CDR1 MNHEY, CDR2 SVGAGI. The CDR3 DNA reads as TGTGCCAGCAGTTCGAGGGAAGTAGGGGACCCCTACGAGCAGTACTTC. It specifies CASSSREVGDPYEQYF.

This sequence joins TRBV30 and TRBJ2-1; D uncertain. The CDR3 spans 14 residues. V lost 0 bases, J lost 4 bases, and 10 bases lay in between. Looked up from germline, CDR1 is GTSNPN and CDR2 is SVGIG (reference sequence). CDR3 loop: CAWSVNSGYNEQFF. DNA of the CDR3: TGTGCCTGGAGTGTAAACAGTGGGTACAATGAGCAGTTCTTC.

J is TRBJ1-3 and V is TRBV6-5; TRBD1 matches 7 bases. This CDR3 spans 15 amino acids. CDR1 and CDR2 (germline): MNHEY, SVGAGI. V trimming: 7 bases; J trimming: 0 bases; junction bases outside the gene matches: 6. The CDR3 DNA is TGTGCCAGCAAGACGGACAGGAGCTCTGGAAACACCATATATTTT. It is translated as CASKTDRSSGNTIYF.

The V call is TRBV7-6, the J call TRBJ2-2; the match to TRBD1 covers 9 bases. The germline CDR1 and CDR2 sequences are SGHVS and FNYEAQ. The CDR3 is 16 amino acids. V trimming: 5 bases; J trimming: 2 bases; junction bases outside the gene matches: 6. Here the CDR3 reads CASSPQQGANTGELFF. Written as DNA, the CDR3 is TGTGCCAGCAGCCCTCAACAGGGGGCAAACACCGGGGAGCTGTTTTTT.

The chain is built from TRBV19 and TRBJ1-5, with D unclear. With 7 bases removed from V and 3 bases from J, the gap between germline ends came to 7 bases. Germline CDR1 is LNHDA and CDR2 is SQIVND (reference sequence). The length of the CDR3 is 12 residues. Here the CDR3 reads CASNKYNQPQHF. CDR3 bases: TGTGCCAGTAACAAGTACAATCAGCCCCAGCATTTT.

The chain employs TRBV27 and TRBJ2-1, with 7 bases aligning to TRBD2. Per the germline V gene, CDR1 is MNHEY and CDR2 is SMNVEV (reference sequence). V trimming: 3 bases; J trimming: 0 bases; junction bases outside the gene matches: 11. There are 18 residues in the CDR3. CDR3 sequence reads: CASSFKPVAGSSYNEQFF. Here the CDR3 DNA reads TGTGCCAGCAGTTTCAAGCCCGTAGCGGGTAGCTCCTACAATGAGCAGTTCTTC.

The chain has TRBV3-1 (or the pseudogene TRBV3-2) and TRBJ2-2; D is uncertain. The germline V and J ends were trimmed by 3 bases and 5 bases, with 4 bases remaining between them. The germline V gene encodes CDR1 LGHDT and CDR2 YNNKEL (reference sequence). The CDR3 consists of 12 residues. CDR3 loop: CASSQLTGELFF. Written as DNA, the CDR3 is TGTGCCAGCAGCCAGTTGACCGGGGAGCTGTTTTTT.

V usage is TRBV4-3 and J usage is TRBJ1-4, with D possibly being TRBD1 (5 bases). Germline V gene data show CDR1 as LGHNA and CDR2 as YSLEER. The V gene lost 4 bases and the J gene lost 8 bases, with 17 bases spanning the gap. CDR3 size: 15 residues. DNA of the CDR3: TGCGCCAGCAGCCCGGTTGTCGGGGCAGGAGAAAAACTGTTTTTT. Its translation is CASSPVVGAGEKLFF.

Points on this clone: Within the sample, other DNA sequences also encode this same CDR3. The chain has TRBV19 and TRBJ2-5; 8 positions match TRBD2. The germline gives CDR1 LNHDA, CDR2 SQIVND (reference sequence). J was trimmed by 4 bases and V by 3 bases; bases with no gene match: 4. This CDR3 contains 14 residues. The chain's CDR3 is CASSIRGGLETQYF. CDR3 nucleotide sequence: TGTGCCAGTAGTATCCGGGGGGGCTTAGAGACCCAGTACTTC.

The V and J genes are TRBV15 and TRBJ1-1; possibly TRBD1 for D (5 bases). CDR3 length: 14 amino acids. Per the germline V gene, CDR1 is LNHNV and CDR2 is YYDKDF (reference sequence). With 1 base removed from V and 4 bases from J, the gap between germline ends came to 10 bases. The CDR3 nucleotides are TGTGCCACCAGCAGAGGGCAGGGACGCACTGAAGCTTTCTTT. Amino acid sequence: CATSRGQGRTEAFF.

The chain joins TRBV19 to TRBJ1-3; perhaps TRBD1 as D (6 bases). V lost 3 bases and J 4 bases, leaving 13 bases between the germline ends. The V gene's germline CDR1 is LNHDA and CDR2 SQIVND (reference sequence). The CDR3 spans 15 residues. The CDR3, as DNA: TGTGCCAGTAGTATTGCAGGGGTTGCGGGAAACACCATATATTTT. Its translation is CASSIAGVAGNTIYF.

The chain employs TRBV9 and TRBJ2-1; the match to TRBD1 covers 9 bases. Looked up from germline, CDR1 is SGDLS and CDR2 is YYNGEE. With 3 bases clipped from V and 7 bases from J, the junction kept 8 bases outside the gene matches. The CDR3 is 15 amino acids. CDR3 DNA sequence: TGTGCCAGCAGCGCGGTCTCCGGGACAGGGAATGAGCAGTTCTTC. It yields the protein CASSAVSGTGNEQFF.

This clone was seen once. The chain recombines TRBV7-8 with TRBJ2-1; 9 nucleotides line up with TRBD2. The trim removed 4 bases at V and 5 bases at J, leaving 6 bases unmatched. The V gene's germline CDR1 is SGHVS and CDR2 FQNEAQ. CDR3 length: 15 amino acids. The chain's CDR3 is CASSYKSGRNNEQFF. The CDR3 DNA reads TGTGCCAGCAGCTACAAAAGCGGGAGGAACAATGAGCAGTTCTTC. Combining the CDR3 with reference TRBV7-8 and TRBJ2-1 gives the whole variable domain GAGVSQSPRYKVAKRGQDVALRCDPISGHVSLFWYQQALGQGPEFLTYFQNEAQLDKSGLPSDRFFAERPEGSVSTLKIQRTQQEDSAVYLCASSYKSGRNNEQFFGPGTRLTVL.